The rows below give T cell receptor beta chains drawn from one sample of a study of T-cell reconstitution after alpha-beta-depleted transplantation in children. TCRdb ran MiXCR on the PCR reads and lists one entry per CDR3 protein. The table shows hundreds of thousands of distinct CDR3 sequences, with about 17% occurring only once. Sequencing was performed on PBMCs from the stem cell graft donor, taken from the stem cell graft. Receptors originate from a human donor who donated a stem cell graft to a child with acute lymphoblastic leukemia. CDR3s include the opening cysteine and the closing phenylalanine or tryptophan. The D gene is left open where the match is weak. Rows give clone size only sometimes, using once, few, many, or a class for an expanded clone.

V gene: TRBV12-3/TRBV12-4
J gene: TRBJ2-7
D gene: TRBD1
clone size: .
CDR3 protein: CVSSESLGTGNEQYF
CDR3 DNA: TGTGTCAGCAGCGAGAGCCTCGGGACAGGGAATGAGCAGTACTTC

V gene: TRBV29-1
J gene: TRBJ1-1
D gene: TRBD1
clone size: .
CDR3 protein: CSVEVGQLNTEAFF
CDR3 DNA: TGCAGCGTTGAAGTGGGACAGCTGAACACTGAAGCTTTCTTT

V gene: TRBV27
J gene: TRBJ2-1
D gene: .
clone size: few
CDR3 protein: CASSRTAARGEQFF
CDR3 DNA: TGTGCCAGCAGTCGGACGGCCGCAAGGGGTGAGCAGTTCTTC

V gene: TRBV27
J gene: TRBJ2-7
D gene: .
clone size: .
CDR3 protein: CASSYDSSGVLEQYF
CDR3 DNA: TGTGCCAGCAGTTACGACTCATCCGGGGTCCTCGAGCAGTACTTC

V gene: TRBV12-3/TRBV12-4
J gene: TRBJ1-4
D gene: .
clone size: many
CDR3 protein: CASEGPDVNEKLFF
CDR3 DNA: TGTGCCAGCGAAGGTCCGGACGTAAATGAAAAACTGTTTTTT

V gene: TRBV5-6
J gene: TRBJ2-5
D gene: .
clone size: many
CDR3 protein: CASRDTGTQETQYF
CDR3 DNA: TGTGCCAGCAGGGATACAGGGACCCAAGAGACCCAGTACTTC

V gene: TRBV7-9
J gene: TRBJ2-1
D gene: .
clone size: .
CDR3 protein: CASSPIREWGNEQFF
CDR3 DNA: TGTGCCAGCAGCCCGATCAGGGAATGGGGCAATGAGCAGTTCTTC

V gene: TRBV12-3/TRBV12-4
J gene: TRBJ2-7
D gene: TRBD1
clone size: .
CDR3 protein: CASRISGQASYEQYF
CDR3 DNA: TGTGCCAGCAGAATATCGGGACAGGCCTCCTACGAGCAGTACTTC

V gene: TRBV6-5
J gene: TRBJ1-2
D gene: TRBD1
clone size: .
CDR3 protein: CASSYSGQGGGYTF
CDR3 DNA: TGTGCCAGCAGTTACTCGGGCCAGGGGGGCGGCTACACCTTC

V gene: TRBV29-1
J gene: TRBJ2-7
D gene: TRBD1
clone size: few
CDR3 protein: CSVEDPTGARGEQYF
CDR3 DNA: TGCAGCGTTGAAGATCCAACAGGGGCTCGGGGTGAGCAGTACTTC

V gene: TRBV9
J gene: TRBJ1-2
D gene: .
clone size: few
CDR3 protein: CASSVFGSYGYTF
CDR3 DNA: TGTGCCAGCAGCGTATTCGGCAGCTATGGCTACACCTTC

V gene: TRBV7-9
J gene: TRBJ1-5
D gene: .
clone size: .
CDR3 protein: CASSGSPGQPQHF
CDR3 DNA: TGTGCCAGCAGCGGTTCACCCGGTCAGCCCCAGCATTTT

V gene: TRBV4-2
J gene: TRBJ2-2
D gene: TRBD1
clone size: few
CDR3 protein: CASSQNRGRTGELFF
CDR3 DNA: TGTGCCAGCAGCCAGAACAGGGGCCGCACCGGGGAGCTGTTTTTT

V gene: TRBV29-1
J gene: TRBJ2-1
D gene: .
clone size: few
CDR3 protein: CSATGPEQFF
CDR3 DNA: TGCAGCGCGACGGGTCCTGAGCAGTTCTTC

V gene: TRBV20-1
J gene: TRBJ2-1
D gene: .
clone size: .
CDR3 protein: CSARDPPYNEQFF
CDR3 DNA: TGCAGTGCTAGAGATCCCCCTTACAATGAGCAGTTCTTC

V gene: TRBV11-2
J gene: TRBJ2-1
D gene: TRBD2
clone size: few
CDR3 protein: CASSLVRLAGGEQFF
CDR3 DNA: TGTGCCAGCAGCTTAGTCCGACTAGCGGGAGGTGAGCAGTTCTTC